In this sample, the clone carrying this T cell receptor (beta chain) turned up a few times. What it binds is not known. This record belongs to a study of shared clonotypes between healthy human individuals. Study-wide context: Used for every donor were three CD4 naive, three CD4 memory, two CD8 naive and one CD8 memory plate.

Study observations and caveats: It was the non-shared clonotypes that had lower generation probabilities than clonotypes shared by all four donors. Although depth was large, rarefaction showed that sequencing of the sorted subsets was incomplete.

At the deep level, the assay was run. TCRdb's copy holds only in-frame clones and misses some; the assay was immunoSEQ multiplex PCR. The data hold approximately 740,000 clones, with roughly 70% observed a single time. Material for sequencing was memory CD4+ T cells sorted from blood. As to subset: CD45RA-negative fraction. The origin of this receptor is a woman aged 25 to 45 in good health.

CDR3 bases: TGTGCCAGCAGTTTGGTCCCGCATTACGAGCAGTACTTC. Translation: CASSLVPHYEQYF. V usage is TRBV7-2 and J usage is TRBJ2-7; D not certain. Germline lookup yields CDR1 SGHTA and CDR2 FQGNSA. The CDR3 is 13 residues long. Deletions cut 6 bases from V and 4 bases from J, with 13 bases between.